The 27 T cell receptor beta chains reported below all come from one sample, sequenced in a study of blood T cell repertoires in COVID-19. Sequenced by immunoSEQ multiplex PCR; TCRdb stores in-frame clones only, minus some. Among about 170,000 clones, less than 90% were seen once, and the ten largest hold approximately 11%. The sequenced sample consisted of peripheral blood. Source of these receptors: a woman between 55 and 75 years old with COVID-19, enrolled during active disease.

The rearrangement links TRBV28 to TRBJ1-5, with no clear D. The V and J ends lost 6 bases and 0 bases respectively, with 15 bases between them. Germline V gives CDR1 MDHEN, CDR2 SYDVKM. The CDR3 is 16 amino acids. The CDR3 DNA reads as TGTGCCAGCAGCCCCAATGTGGGCCTTAGCAATCAGCCCCAGCATTTT. It yields the protein CASSPNVGLSNQPQHF. Drawing the rest from reference TRBV28 and TRBJ1-5, the complete variable domain is DVKVTQSSRYLVKRTGEKVFLECVQDMDHENMFWYRQDPGLGLRLIYFSYDVKMKEKGDIPEGYSVSREKKERFSLILESASTNQTSMYLCASSPNVGLSNQPQHFGDGTRLSIL.

V usage is TRBV21-1 and J usage is TRBJ2-7; the DNA was not used to check the table's D call, TRBD2. TRBV21-1 is a documented pseudogene. There are 11 residues in the CDR3. CDR3 residues: CASSKGGPQYF. DNA of the CDR3: TGTGCCAGCAGCAAGGGAGGGCCTCAGTACTTC.

A single count supports this clone. The rearrangement uses TRBV15 and TRBJ2-1; TRBD1 aligns across 11 bases. After removal of 1 base from V and 9 bases from J, the junction contained 5 bases not matched to a gene. The CDR3 is 15 amino acids. The germline CDR1 and CDR2 sequences are LNHNV and YYDKDF (reference sequence). The CDR3 coding sequence is TGTGCCACCAGCAGAGCGGACAGGGGGCTCAGTGAGCAGTTCTTC. Its protein product is CATSRADRGLSEQFF.

This clone was counted between two and nine times. The gene calls are TRBV9 and TRBJ1-1, with D perhaps TRBD1 (6 bases). With 4 bases removed from V and 5 bases from J, the gap between germline ends came to 12 bases. This CDR3 comprises 13 residues. Germline CDR1 is SGDLS and CDR2 is YYNGEE. CDR3: CASSQSRGTEAFF. The CDR3 coding sequence is TGTGCCAGCAGCCAATCGAGGGGGACTGAAGCTTTCTTT.

The V gene is TRBV7-9, the J gene TRBJ2-7; the match to TRBD2 covers 13 bases. CDR3 size: 13 residues. Germline loops: CDR1 SEHNR, CDR2 FQNEAQ (reference sequence). V lost 10 bases and J lost 4; bases outside the gene matches: 4. CDR3 loop: CATGLAGEYEQYF. The CDR3 coding sequence is TGTGCCACCGGACTAGCGGGAGAATACGAGCAGTACTTC.

The chain is built from TRBV6-1 and TRBJ1-5, with D perhaps matching TRBD1 (5 bases). This CDR3 is 18 amino acids long. Germline V gene data show CDR1 as MNHNS and CDR2 as SASEGT. V was pared by 4 bases and J by 4 bases, with 23 bases between. The CDR3 spells CASSGLFLGQGRNQPQHF. The CDR3 DNA sequence: TGTGCCAGCAGTGGGCTATTTCTGGGGCAGGGAAGGAATCAGCCCCAGCATTTT.

The chain has TRBV5-1 and TRBJ2-1; 14 nucleotides match TRBD2. The CDR3 contains 15 residues. The V gene end was trimmed by 3 bases and the J gene end by 7 bases; junction bases not matched to a gene: 3. Germline-derived CDR1 and CDR2 are SGHRS and YFSETQ. This CDR3 reads CASSSRTSGRNEQFF. In nucleotides, the CDR3 is TGCGCCAGCAGCTCCCGGACTAGCGGGAGGAATGAGCAGTTCTTC.

The chain uses TRBV13 and TRBJ2-3, with 8 nucleotides matching TRBD2. Germline assignment: CDR1 PRHDT and CDR2 FYEKMQ (reference sequence). With V trimmed by 0 bases and J by 2 bases, 10 bases remained unmatched. This CDR3 is built from 18 residues. CDR3 protein: CASSLGRIGTRVTDTQYF. The CDR3 DNA sequence: TGTGCCAGCAGCTTAGGACGGATCGGGACTAGAGTCACAGATACGCAGTATTTT.

The genes are TRBV19 and TRBJ2-7, with D unclear. This CDR3 has 12 amino acids. V was cut by 5 bases and J by 1 base, with 6 bases left in between. CDR1 is LNHDA, CDR2 SQIVND, per germline (reference sequence). The CDR3 coding sequence is TGTGCCAGTAGTGTCGGTTCCTACGAGCAGTACTTC. Protein product: CASSVGSYEQYF.

Comment on this clone: This specimen includes other DNA sequences encoding the same CDR3. The chain is built from TRBV30 and TRBJ2-1; maybe TRBD2 (5 bases). Between the trimmed V and J ends, which lost 0 bases and 5 bases, there was a span of 14 bases. The CDR3 length is 15 residues. CDR1 and CDR2 from the germline V gene are GTSNPN and SVGIG (reference sequence). CDR3 nucleotides: TGTGCCTGGAGTGTCCCCACTAGTGTCAACAATGAGCAGTTCTTC. Encoded protein: CAWSVPTSVNNEQFF.

This chain joins TRBV6-5 and TRBJ2-7, with a possible D match to TRBD2 (6 bases). This CDR3 comprises 13 residues. Trimming took 6 bases from V and 4 from J, leaving 13 bases between them. Germline V CDR1 and CDR2: MNHEY, SVGAGI. CDR3 residues: CASRGSGEYEQYF. CDR3 coding DNA: TGTGCCAGCAGGGGTAGCGGAGAATACGAGCAGTACTTC.

CDR3 region: CASSSNPLRTSGRLNKTSTDTQYF. The CDR3 coding sequence is TGTGCCAGCAGTTCCAATCCCCTCCGGACTAGCGGGAGGCTTAACAAAACTAGCACAGATACGCAGTATTTT. The chain has TRBV11-2 and TRBJ2-3; 14 bases match TRBD2. Germline V gene lookup returns CDR1 SGHAT and CDR2 FQNNGV. The junction had 26 bases not matched to a gene; V was cut back by 6 bases and J by 0 bases. The CDR3 extends over 24 amino acids.

This sequence joins TRBV7-2 and TRBJ2-7; D unclear. The germline CDR1 and CDR2 sequences are SGHTA and FQGNSA. V was clipped by 1 base and J by 3 bases, with 13 bases between them. CDR3 length: 15 amino acids. CDR3 sequence reads: CASSLVVGSNYEQYF. The CDR3 bases are TGTGCCAGCAGCTTAGTTGTGGGCTCCAACTACGAGCAGTACTTC.

In its sample, this clone was seen once. The rearrangement links TRBV19 to TRBJ2-2; 10 nucleotides match TRBD1. J lost 1 base, V lost 5 bases, and 13 bases had no gene match. This CDR3 has 19 amino acids. The germline gives CDR1 LNHDA, CDR2 SQIVND (reference sequence). DNA of the CDR3: TGTGCCAGTAGTCTACCAGCGTGGACAGGGGGGGTGAACACCGGGGAGCTGTTTTTT. The encoded protein is CASSLPAWTGGVNTGELFF.

V usage is TRBV23-1 and J usage is TRBJ2-7; no firm D call. TRBV23-1 is noted as an ORF with a role that remains uncertain. Trimming shortened V by 3 bases and J by 5 bases, and 8 bases separated the two germline ends. The CDR3 spans 12 residues. CDR3 residues: CASSHLYNEQYF. DNA of the CDR3: TGCGCCAGCAGTCACCTGTATAACGAGCAGTACTTC.

This clone has just one count. The gene calls are TRBV30 and TRBJ2-7, with a possible D match to TRBD1 (5 bases). Trimming left V 0 bases short and J 2 bases short, with 14 bases between. Germline lookup yields CDR1 GTSNPN and CDR2 SVGIG (reference sequence). There are 15 residues in the CDR3. CDR3 coding DNA: TGTGCCTGGAGTGTATCGTGGCAGGGCCCCTACGAGCAGTACTTC. It encodes CAWSVSWQGPYEQYF.

The chain combines TRBV5-1 with TRBJ1-1, with TRBD1 matching over 9 bases. The V gene end was trimmed by 4 bases and the J gene end by 0 bases; junction bases not matched to a gene: 7. CDR1 and CDR2 (germline): SGHRS, YFSETQ. CDR3 length equals 16 residues. This CDR3 reads CASSGGTGIVNTEAFF. The CDR3 DNA sequence: TGCGCCAGCAGCGGAGGGACAGGGATCGTGAACACTGAAGCTTTCTTT.

CDR3 residues: CASSSGTSGRYNEQFF. In DNA form, the CDR3 reads TGTGCCAGCAGCTCAGGGACTAGCGGGAGATACAATGAGCAGTTCTTC. The rearrangement joins TRBV9 to TRBJ2-1; 14 bases map to TRBD2. The V gene's germline CDR1 is SGDLS and CDR2 YYNGEE. This CDR3 region has 16 residues. The V and J ends lost 4 bases and 4 bases, in that order; junction bases with no gene match: 4.

This clone was seen a few times. The rearrangement links TRBV7-2 to TRBJ2-7; 7 positions agree with TRBD2. Germline lookup yields CDR1 SGHTA and CDR2 FQGNSA. This CDR3 is built from 16 residues. The V and J ends lost 4 bases and 6 bases, in that order; junction bases with no gene match: 15. CDR3 residues: CASSSPAMRERCEQYF. The CDR3 bases are TGTGCCAGCAGCTCCCCTGCGATGCGGGAGCGGTGCGAGCAGTACTTC.

The chain recombines TRBV28 with TRBJ2-7; 9 bases line up with TRBD1. Germline V CDR1 and CDR2: MDHEN, SYDVKM. V shed 5 bases, J shed 1 base, and the junction held 3 bases outside the gene matches. This CDR3 spans 14 amino acids. The CDR3 region has the DNA TGTGCCAGCAGTATAGGACAGGGGTCCTACGAGCAGTACTTC. It specifies CASSIGQGSYEQYF. The whole variable domain, filled in from reference TRBV28 and TRBJ2-7, reads DVKVTQSSRYLVKRTGEKVFLECVQDMDHENMFWYRQDPGLGLRLIYFSYDVKMKEKGDIPEGYSVSREKKERFSLILESASTNQTSMYLCASSIGQGSYEQYFGPGTRLTVT.

This clone appeared a single time. The rearrangement links TRBV28 to TRBJ2-7, with 9 bases identical to TRBD2. Trimming at V came to 3 bases and at J to 6 bases, leaving 9 bases not matched to a gene. The CDR3 is 15 amino acids. Germline CDR1 is MDHEN and CDR2 is SYDVKM. The CDR3 DNA sequence: TGTGCCAGCAGTTTCTTAGCGGGAGTAATTCTCGAGCAGTACTTC. Amino acids: CASSFLAGVILEQYF.

The rearrangement uses TRBV29-1 and TRBJ2-7; D ambiguous. Germline-derived CDR1 and CDR2 are SQVTM and ANQGSEA. V lost 0 bases to trimming and J lost 3 bases, with 9 bases between them. This CDR3 contains 13 residues. CDR3 sequence (DNA): TGCAGCGTTGAAGATTGGTCGGGCTACGAGCAGTACTTC. This translates into CSVEDWSGYEQYF.

This sequence joins TRBV2 and TRBJ2-7, with 8 bases matching TRBD1. The germline V gene encodes CDR1 SNHLY and CDR2 FYNNEI. The V gene end was trimmed by 7 bases and the J gene end by 1 base; junction bases not matched to a gene: 9. The CDR3 totals 15 residues. DNA for the CDR3: TGTGCCAGCAAACCCACCCGGACAGGGTCCTACGAGCAGTACTTC. Translated: CASKPTRTGSYEQYF.

This sequence joins TRBV5-1 and TRBJ2-7, with D maybe TRBD1 (5 bases). V was clipped by 6 bases and J by 1 base, with 8 bases between them. Germline CDR1 reads SGHRS; CDR2 reads YFSETQ. This CDR3 has 12 amino acids. The CDR3 reads CASTGPSYEQYF. The CDR3 nucleotides are TGCGCCAGCACAGGGCCGTCCTACGAGCAGTACTTC. The full variable domain, rest sourced from reference TRBV5-1 and TRBJ2-7, is KAGVTQTPRYLIKTRGQQVTLSCSPISGHRSVSWYQQTPGQGLQFLFEYFSETQRNKGNFPGRFSGRQFSNSRSEMNVSTLELGDSALYLCASTGPSYEQYFGPGTRLTVT.

This clone appeared a single time. This chain links TRBV28 with TRBJ2-7, with D possibly matching TRBD2 (5 bases). V was clipped by 6 bases and J by 3 bases, with 18 bases between them. Germline V gene lookup returns CDR1 MDHEN and CDR2 SYDVKM. This CDR3 region has 15 residues. The CDR3 loop is CASRLSSPNFYEQYF. For the CDR3, the DNA is TGTGCCAGCAGACTTTCTAGCCCCAATTTCTACGAGCAGTACTTC.

The chain couples TRBV11-3 to TRBJ2-2, with TRBD2 identical over 7 bases. In germline, CDR1 is SGHNT, CDR2 YENEEA. Losses at the gene ends were 8 bases for V and 5 bases for J; bases not matched to a gene: 11. CDR3 length: 15 amino acids. The CDR3 loop is CASYESGKGTGELFF. The CDR3 coding sequence is TGTGCCAGCTATGAAAGCGGGAAGGGTACCGGGGAGCTGTTTTTT.

This rearrangement joins TRBV15 to TRBJ1-4, with D possibly TRBD1 on 6 matching bases. The CDR3 extends over 16 amino acids. The germline gives CDR1 LNHNV, CDR2 YYDKDF (reference sequence). Trimming removed 3 bases from V and 3 bases from J, with 14 bases in between. CDR3: CATSRFSQGANEKLFF. CDR3 nucleotides: TGTGCCACCAGCAGGTTTTCACAGGGAGCTAATGAAAAACTGTTTTTT.